Listed below are T cell receptor beta chains from one sample, sequenced in a study of cytomegalovirus exposure and HLA in healthy donors. The table came from immunoSEQ multiplex PCR; TCRdb's copy has only in-frame clones and leaves some out. The sample yields nearly 80,000 clones, roughly 80% seen once. Sequenced material: PBMCs. The receptors were gathered from a woman aged 40 to 50 in good health and CMV-seropositive. The CDR3 runs from the conserved cysteine through the conserved F or W. A D gene is named only where the DNA matches it firmly. Some rows have no size entry. The others give once, few or many, or a class for an expanded clone.

- | - | TRBJ2-5 | TRBV10-2 | TGCGCCAGCAGTTTATCAGGGGGCGGGGGGACCCAGTACTTC | CASSLSGGGGTQYF
- | - | TRBJ1-4 | TRBV6-5 | TGTGCCAGCAGTTATCATGCAACTAATGAAAAACTGTTTTTT | CASSYHATNEKLFF
TRBD2 | - | TRBJ2-3 | TRBV5-1 | TGCGCCAGCAGACCGGGACTAGCGAGCACAGATACGCAGTATTTT | CASRPGLASTDTQYF
- | - | TRBJ2-7 | TRBV7-9 | TGTGCCAGCAGCTCAGACGGGTCCTACGAGCAGTACTTC | CASSSDGSYEQYF
- | - | TRBJ1-1 | TRBV28 | TGTGCCAGCAGTTTATGGTCGACTGAAGCTTTCTTT | CASSLWSTEAFF
TRBD1 | - | TRBJ1-4 | TRBV4-2 | TGTGCCAGCAGCCCAATCGGGACAGCTGGAACTAATGAAAAACTGTTTTTT | CASSPIGTAGTNEKLFF
- | - | TRBJ2-1 | TRBV5-1 | TGCGCCAGCAAGATAGACAGGTCCTACAATGAGCAGTTCTTC | CASKIDRSYNEQFF
- | - | TRBJ1-1 | TRBV7-8 | TGTGCCAGCAGCTTAGCCCGAGGGACTGAAGCTTTCTTT | CASSLARGTEAFF
TRBD2 | - | TRBJ2-1 | TRBV10-3 | TGTGCCATCAGGACGACTAGCGGGGGGGCAGGTGAGCAGTTCTTC | CAIRTTSGGAGEQFF
- | - | TRBJ1-3 | TRBV7-2 | TGTGCCAGCAGCTTGTCGACAGGAGCTGGAAACACCATATATTTT | CASSLSTGAGNTIYF
TRBD1 | - | TRBJ2-2 | TRBV5-1 | TGCGCCAGCAGCGGAAGGGGGCTAGACACCGGGGAGCTGTTTTTT | CASSGRGLDTGELFF
TRBD1 | few | TRBJ1-3 | TRBV28 | TGTGCCACCTCACCACAGGGGGCTGGAAACACCATATATTTT | CATSPQGAGNTIYF
- | - | TRBJ1-1 | TRBV6-4 | TGTGCCAGCAGCGCCTGGCGTGGGGGCGGGAACACTGAAGCTTTCTTT | CASSAWRGGGNTEAFF
- | few | TRBJ1-2 | TRBV29-1 | TGCAGCGTTGGGAACTCACAGGGTGTTATCTATGGCTACACCTTC | CSVGNSQGVIYGYTF
TRBD2 | - | TRBJ2-1 | TRBV28 | TGTGCCAGCAGTCCCGGACTAGCGGGAGTATCCTACAATGAGCAGTTCTTC | CASSPGLAGVSYNEQFF
- | - | TRBJ1-1 | TRBV7-9 | TGTGCCAGCAGCGACGCCGGCTGGCGGGGTCCGGACACTGAAGCTTTCTTT | CASSDAGWRGPDTEAFF
TRBD1 | - | TRBJ1-6 | TRBV6-1 | TGTGCCAGCAGTGCGAGAACAGGGGCCTCAGCTTCACCCCTCCACTTT | CASSARTGASASPLHF
TRBD2 | - | TRBJ2-3 | TRBV2 | TGTGCCAGCAGTATAAGCGGGGCTAGCACAGATACGCAGTATTTT | CASSISGASTDTQYF
- | - | TRBJ2-7 | TRBV7-2 | TGTGCCAGCAGCCGCCCGTCGGGGGTCGAGCAGTACTTC | CASSRPSGVEQYF
- | - | TRBJ2-2 | TRBV29-1 | TGCAGCGTTGAAAGAGCTAGCGGGGAGCTGTTTTTT | CSVERASGELFF
TRBD1 | - | TRBJ2-2 | TRBV6-1 | TGTGCCAGCAGTGTTACCGGGACAGGGGGCACCGGGGAGCTGTTTTTT | CASSVTGTGGTGELFF
TRBD2 | - | TRBJ2-7 | TRBV28 | TGTGCCAGCAAAGGATTGGGACTAGGAAAATACGAGCAGTACTTC | CASKGLGLGKYEQYF
TRBD1 | - | TRBJ2-1 | TRBV2 | TGTGCCAGCAGTAGGAGACAGGGGGCCTACAATGAGCAGTTCTTC | CASSRRQGAYNEQFF
- | - | TRBJ2-1 | TRBV10-2 | TGCGCCAGCATTACGGGGAGCTCCTACAATGAGCAGTTCTTC | CASITGSSYNEQFF
- | - | TRBJ1-1 | TRBV5-6 | TGTGCCAGCAGCTTGACCAGGGGCGGTCAGAGAACTGAAGCTTTCTTT | CASSLTRGGQRTEAFF